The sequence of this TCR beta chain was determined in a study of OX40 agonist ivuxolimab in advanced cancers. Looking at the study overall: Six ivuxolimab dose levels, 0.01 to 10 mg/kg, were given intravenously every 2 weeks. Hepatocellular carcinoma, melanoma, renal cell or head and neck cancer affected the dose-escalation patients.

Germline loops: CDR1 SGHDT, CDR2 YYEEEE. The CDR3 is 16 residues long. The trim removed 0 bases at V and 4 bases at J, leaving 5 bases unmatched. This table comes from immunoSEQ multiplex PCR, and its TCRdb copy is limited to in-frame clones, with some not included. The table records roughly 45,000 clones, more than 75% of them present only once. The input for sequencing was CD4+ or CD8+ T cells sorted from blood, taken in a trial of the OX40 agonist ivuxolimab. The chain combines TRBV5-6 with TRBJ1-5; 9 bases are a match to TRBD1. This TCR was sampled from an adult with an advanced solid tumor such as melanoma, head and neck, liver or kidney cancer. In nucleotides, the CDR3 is TGTGCCAGCAGCTTGGCGAGGACAGGGGCTAATCAGCCCCAGCATTTT. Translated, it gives CASSLARTGANQPQHF.